This TCR beta chain was sequenced in a study of blood T cell repertoires in COVID-19 (dated by TCRdb to the early 2020s). As for the study more broadly: Samples covering the acute and convalescent phases of COVID-19 were provided by collaborators in the United States, Italy and Spain. The dataset comprised deeply sampled blood TCRbeta repertoires from subjects exposed to, actively infected with, or recovered from COVID-19. The repertoires were released in a freely available public database intended as a resource for research on the immune response to SARS-CoV-2. Samples were obtained from the ongoing ImmuneRACE study (first 160 participants) and from roughly 1,300 subjects provided by 6 global collaborators. Sample metadata almost always included a de-identified subject ID, COVID-19 status, age in years and sex. The prospective study material was composed of cDNA or gDNA derived from T cells, B-cell-depleted T cells, or PBMCs. HLA class I and class II types, where available, came from metadata supplied by the sample provider rather than from assay-based typing.

The research as a whole found: The amount of clinical and demographic metadata varied by source and participant and was provided uncurated.

Participants in the prospective study were enrolled through a virtual design, were aged roughly 18 to 100 years, and lived in under 25 United States geographic areas. To assign participants to cohorts, the prospective study relied on clinical history that participants themselves reported in a screening survey and a study questionnaire. ImmuneRACE Cohort 3 recovered participants were defined by two consecutive negative NP/OP PCR tests, healthcare professional clearance, or symptom resolution. In the prospective study, mobile phlebotomists collected whole blood, serum and a nasopharyngeal or oropharyngeal swab from each participant. Participants in the prospective study had the option to provide additional blood draws and questionnaires over a roughly 2-month period. Blood samples from the prospective study were shipped frozen or at room temperature prior to DNA extraction. The immunoSEQ Assay, a bias-controlled multiplex PCR, was used to amplify TCRbeta CDR3 regions from genomic DNA. The authors' pipeline ran thus. Within the assay, amplification of reference gene primers was used to estimate how many nucleated cells each sample contained. Sequence reads were collapsed and filtered to measure the absolute abundance of every unique TCRbeta CDR3 rearrangement. For each sample, productive Simpson clonality was calculated as the square root of Simpson's diversity index over productive rearrangements. In its TCRdb copy, this immuneACCESS table keeps in-frame sequences only and misses some clones. Where compared with another copy, unresolved V genes explain less than half of these, and the others have no known cause. V, J and clone size derive from that table, while D and trimming were established from the DNA sequence. The sample records under 350,000 clones, over 85% of which are singletons. The top ten hold 2.6% of the sample.

Its CDR3 holds 16 amino acids, cysteine through phenylalanine. Just the 48-base CDR3 DNA is kept, in frame starting at base 1. The germline V gene encodes CDR1 LGHNA and CDR2 YNFKEQ. Relative to germline, V is 0 bases shorter and J is 4 bases shorter, with 15 bases between their ends. About this clone itself: It lacks a known antigen. No base quality information exists; no much larger clone differs at one position.

The receptor was derived from a man aged 55 to 70 who had recovered from COVID-19. Sequencing was done on a sample of PBMCs or T cells enriched from blood (not recorded which). Recombination joined TRBV4-2 with TRBJ1-2; no D gene can be assigned with confidence. The encoded CDR3 is CASSQDVRAGSYGYTF. The bases are TGTGCCAGCAGCCAAGATGTGAGGGCAGGAAGCTATGGCTACACCTTC.